This T cell receptor beta chain is drawn from a study of type 1 and type 2 diabetes patients (dated by TCRdb to 2016 to 2017). With regard to the full study: Fewer than 10 type 1 diabetes patients, a few type 2 diabetes patients and roughly six nondiabetic controls were recruited in China to form the cohort. A total of 18,976,912 paired-end reads was generated across the whole study. Type 2 diabetes patients were included as a disease comparison group for the type 1 diabetes patients. Comparing approximately 21-cycle and approximately 25-cycle amplification showed similar V gene usage, suggesting similar primer efficiencies and random PCR bias. Throughout the study, CD4 or CD8 MicroBeads on MACS columns were used to positively select CD4+ and CD8+ T cells from PBMCs. In the study, high-throughput sequencing was used to profile TCRbeta repertoires so that type 1 diabetes, type 2 diabetes and nondiabetic individuals could be compared. TCRbeta libraries were sequenced paired-end on Illumina HiSeq 2000 or MiSeq instruments. Broad study findings and their caveats: Type 2 diabetes repertoires showed high diversity, significantly greater than type 1 diabetes repertoires in both CD4+ and CD8+ T cells. Type 2 diabetes and control samples had highly correlated V and J gene usage patterns, with an average between-sample correlation of approximately 0.97. Since just a limited number of T2D and control samples were sequenced, some T1D-only HECs might also appear in more T2D or control samples. Age and gender were not matched between study groups, possibly biasing interpretation. Type 2 diabetes patients had few highly-expanded CD4+ clones, median one, accounting for a median roughly 3.8% of reads.

In its sample, this clonotype was seen once. No antigen is known for it. It has no much larger one-base neighbor in the sample; base qualities were not kept. A single read counts as weak evidence. Reads for this sample came from an Illumina MiSeq. Genomic DNA from sorted T cell subsets served as template for TCRbeta CDR3 amplification. The TCRbeta CDR3 region was amplified by multiplex PCR using 30 forward and 13 reverse primers. PCR products were purified with AMPure XP beads, then indices and adaptors were added in a second roughly 23-cycle PCR. Libraries were gel-purified using the QIAquick Gel Extraction Kit before sequencing. Per the authors' processing: FLASH was used to merge paired-end reads, and IgBLAST was used to align the merged reads to IMGT V, D and J germline references. Reads with below 70% alignment identity to germline references were discarded, leaving about 12 million reads study-wide. CDR3 boundaries, reading frame and productivity were assigned following IMGT definitions. A highly-expanded clone was defined as any clone making up 1% or more of reads, and normalized Shannon entropy served as the measure of diversity. Unpaired two-tailed t-tests were used to test group differences in Shannon entropy. TCRdb reanalyzed the raw reads on its own, using fastp at Q25 for trimming and MiXCR for clone calling, and kept in-frame beta chains. One record per CDR3 amino acid sequence lists the most common genes and DNA. It is TCRdb's table, rather than the study itself, that gives the V and J calls and clone size. The sample has some 250,000 distinct CDR3 sequences on record, around 50% of them singletons. The ten largest clones represent approximately 13% of the sample.

Every diabetic patient fulfilled standard classification criteria for type 1 or type 2 diabetes, and glucose and C-peptide were evaluated using WHO-recommended methods. Exclusion applied to any donor with other autoimmune diseases or infections within the previous four weeks. A roughly 9.7-milliliter sample of peripheral blood was drawn from every participant. LymphoPrep density separation was used to isolate PBMCs. The germline ends are 11 bases apart after V is trimmed by 1 base and J by 1 base. CDR1 and CDR2, looked up from the germline V gene, are SGHVS and FNYEAQ. From the cysteine up to the phenylalanine, the CDR3 has a length of 16 residues. Of the read, only the CDR3 DNA is kept; its 48 bases are in frame from base 1.

This TCR came from a man younger than 35 with type 2 diabetes. Sequencing was performed on peripheral blood mononuclear cells (PBMCs). The sequence links TRBV7-6 to TRBJ1-3, with TRBD1 perhaps the D gene, on 6 matching bases. The encoded CDR3 is CASSLGLGGSGNTIYF. The nucleotides are TGTGCCAGCAGCTTAGGCTTAGGGGGATCTGGAAACACCATATATTTT. The reference TRBV7-6 and TRBJ1-3 proteins fill in what lies around the CDR3, so the full variable domain reads GAGVSQSPRYKVTKRGQDVALRCDPISGHVSLYWYRQALGQGPEFLTYFNYEAQQDKSGLPNDRFSAERPEGSISTLTIQRTEQRDSAMYRCASSLGLGGSGNTIYFGEGSWLTVV.